This T cell receptor (beta chain) was identified during a study of CD8 T cells in ankylosing spondylitis. TCR beta libraries were made by quantitative 5'-RACE with molecular barcodes. MiXCR, run by TCRdb on the 5' RACE reads, gives a single entry per CDR3 protein. Of around 770,000 distinct CDR3 sequences listed, over 9.5% are singletons. Germline values: CDR1 MDHEN, CDR2 SYDVKM. Trimming took 10 bases from V and 4 from J; bases not matched to a gene: 7. The length of the CDR3 is 13 residues. Note on this clonotype: Its cognate antigen is unknown.

Overall study findings and caveats: Earlier literature documents some of the motif variants in reactive arthritis synovial fluid and blood. There was reportedly significant enrichment of clones that were disease-linked in matched ankylosing spondylitis synovial fluid. In ankylosing spondylitis blood, a motif of roughly 8 highly homologous TCR beta variants appeared characteristic.

The TCR originated in a male donor with ankylosing spondylitis. The V gene is TRBV28, the J gene TRBJ2-1; 7 bases fit TRBD1. Sequencing was performed on blood, either unsorted or a sorted T cell fraction (not recorded which). CDR3 in amino acids: CAIDRALYNEQFF. Written as DNA, the CDR3 is TGTGCCATCGACAGGGCCTTGTACAATGAGCAGTTCTTC.